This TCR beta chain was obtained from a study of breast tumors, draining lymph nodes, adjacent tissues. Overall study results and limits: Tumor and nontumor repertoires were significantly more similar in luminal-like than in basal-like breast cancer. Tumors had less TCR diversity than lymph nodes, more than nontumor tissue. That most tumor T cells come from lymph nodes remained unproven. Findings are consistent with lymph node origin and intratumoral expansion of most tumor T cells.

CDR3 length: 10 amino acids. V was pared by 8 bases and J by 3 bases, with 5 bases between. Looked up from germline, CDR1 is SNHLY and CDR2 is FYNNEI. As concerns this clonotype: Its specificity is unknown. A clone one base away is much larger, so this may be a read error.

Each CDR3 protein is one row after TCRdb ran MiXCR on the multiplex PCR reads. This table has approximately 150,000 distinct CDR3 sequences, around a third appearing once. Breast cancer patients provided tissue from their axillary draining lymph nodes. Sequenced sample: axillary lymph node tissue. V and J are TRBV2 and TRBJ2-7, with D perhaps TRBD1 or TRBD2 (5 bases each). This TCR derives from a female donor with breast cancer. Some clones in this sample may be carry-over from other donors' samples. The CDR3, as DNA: TGTGCCAGCGGGGGCTACGAGCAGTACTTC. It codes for CASGGYEQYF. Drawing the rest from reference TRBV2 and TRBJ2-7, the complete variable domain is EPEVTQTPSHQVTQMGQEVILRCVPISNHLYFYWYRQILGQKVEFLVSFYNNEISEKSEIFDDQFSVERPDGSNFTLKIRSTKLEDSAMYFCASGGYEQYFGPGTRLTVT.